This T cell receptor beta chain is from a study of T cell responses to AZD1222 COVID-19 vaccine. Study-level background: The analysis combined second doses at about 4 or about 12 weeks.

CDR1 and CDR2 from the germline V gene are SGHAT and FQNNGV. CDR3 length: 14 residues. V was clipped by 3 bases and J by 1 base, with 9 bases between them. This clone was recorded a few times. Its antigen is unidentified. Points from the study as a whole: Baseline antibody screening turned up just six or seven seropositive AZD1222 recipients. Donors, mostly white British, included more females; clonal diversity was possibly underestimated.

Assay used: immunoSEQ multiplex PCR; TCRdb lists only in-frame clones, some missing. This sample yields roughly 150,000 clones, of which less than 95% are seen a single time; around 1.3% belongs to the top ten. This sequence joins TRBV11-2 and TRBJ1-1; D unclear. The sequence was collected from an adult in good health. Material: peripheral blood, obtained on day 0 of AZD1222 vaccination. The CDR3 sequence: CASSFGWRNTEAFF. The CDR3 DNA sequence: TGTGCCAGCAGCTTTGGGTGGAGGAACACTGAAGCTTTCTTT.